Presented here are 27 T cell receptor beta chains from one specimen sequenced in a study of cytomegalovirus exposure and HLA in healthy donors. This PCR relied on a set of 60 Vbeta primers and 13 Jbeta primers. Generated by immunoSEQ multiplex PCR, the TCRdb table keeps only in-frame clones and is missing some. This repertoire shows about 62,000 clones, roughly 86% found once; its top ten account for more than 1.4%. The sample taken for sequencing was PBMCs. All receptors come from a man between 18 and 29 years old in good health and CMV-seronegative.

The chain is built from TRBV19 and TRBJ2-7; D is unresolved. Between the trimmed V and J ends, which lost 3 bases and 6 bases, there was a span of 12 bases. Germline V gene sequence: CDR1 LNHDA, CDR2 SQIVND (reference sequence). The CDR3 spans 13 residues. The CDR3 nucleotides are TGTGCCAGTAGTATCTTGCCGGTCTCCGAGCAGTACTTC. Its protein product is CASSILPVSEQYF.

This chain joins TRBV14 and TRBJ2-3; 7 bases align to TRBD2. J gave up 6 bases and V 1 base, and 10 bases lay outside the gene matches. The CDR3 has 16 amino acids. The germline V gene encodes CDR1 SGHDN and CDR2 FVKESK. CDR3 amino acids: CASSQVEAGVSDTQYF. CDR3 DNA: TGTGCCAGCAGCCAAGTGGAGGCGGGGGTCAGCGATACGCAGTATTTT. Based on the CDR3 plus reference TRBV14 and TRBJ2-3, the full variable domain is EAGVTQFPSHSVIEKGQTVTLRCDPISGHDNLYWYRRVMGKEIKFLLHFVKESKQDESGMPNNRFLAERTGGTYSTLKVQPAELEDSGVYFCASSQVEAGVSDTQYFGPGTRLTVL.

This chain joins TRBV2 and TRBJ1-2, with D unclear. Trimming removed 10 bases at V and 8 bases at J, with 17 bases between. Germline V gives CDR1 SNHLY, CDR2 FYNNEI. The CDR3 loop spans 12 amino acids. CDR3 sequence reads: CATEGEQEGYTF. CDR3 nucleotide sequence: TGTGCCACCGAGGGTGAGCAGGAGGGCTACACCTTC.

By share, this clone ranks as medium-sized. CDR3 region: CASSADRLSGNTIYF. The CDR3, as DNA: TGTGCCAGCAGTGCGGACAGGCTCTCTGGAAACACCATATATTTT. The V gene is TRBV27, the J gene TRBJ1-3, with TRBD1 matching over 7 bases. Germline trimming cut 5 bases from V and 0 bases from J; bases unmatched to any gene: 4. This CDR3 spans 15 amino acids. Germline V lookup: CDR1 MNHEY, CDR2 SMNVEV (reference sequence).

The rearrangement links TRBV4-1 to TRBJ2-3; 10 bases agree with TRBD2. Germline loops: CDR1 MGHRA, CDR2 YSYEKL. With V trimmed by 8 bases and J by 6 bases, 11 bases remained unmatched. This CDR3 is 15 amino acids long. The CDR3 sequence is CASGWSGGEMDTQYF. The CDR3 region has the DNA TGCGCCAGCGGGTGGAGCGGGGGGGAGATGGATACGCAGTATTTT.

The chain carries TRBV7-2 and TRBJ2-7; TRBD2 is a possible D gene (7 bases). CDR1 is SGHTA and CDR2 is FQGNSA in the germline V gene. The CDR3 contains 17 residues. V dropped 5 bases and J dropped 0 bases, with 20 bases sitting between them. Here the CDR3 DNA reads TGTGCCAGCAGCCCACAAGGGGGAGCGGGACTCTCCTACGAGCAGTACTTC. This gives the protein CASSPQGGAGLSYEQYF. Together with reference TRBV7-2 and TRBJ2-7, the CDR3 gives the full variable domain: GAGVSQSPSNKVTEKGKDVELRCDPISGHTALYWYRQSLGQGLEFLIYFQGNSAPDKSGLPSDRFSAERTGGSVSTLTIQRTQQEDSAVYLCASSPQGGAGLSYEQYFGPGTRLTVT.

The V gene is TRBV11-3, the J gene TRBJ2-3; D may be TRBD1 (5 bases). Trimming took 1 base from V and 4 from J, leaving 9 bases between them. CDR3 length: 14 amino acids. Germline V CDR1 and CDR2: SGHNT, YENEEA. The CDR3 coding sequence is TGTGCCAGCAGCTTAGGCCAGGGTCCAGATACGCAGTATTTT. It codes for CASSLGQGPDTQYF.

Comments on this clone: The conserved closing phenylalanine or tryptophan is absent in this CDR3, likely reflecting a read error. The chain is built from TRBV29-1 and TRBJ1-2; D is unresolved. Germline V gene sequence: CDR1 SQVTM, CDR2 ANQGSEA. This CDR3 comprises 12 residues. CDR3 nucleotide sequence: TGCTGCGTTGCCGAGGGAGGGAGTGGCTACACCGTC. This sequence encodes CCVAEGGSGYTV.

The chain joins TRBV7-3 to TRBJ1-2; 9 bases line up with TRBD1. Looked up from germline, CDR1 is SGHTA and CDR2 is FQGTGA. V lost 1 base, J lost 6 bases, and 3 bases stayed unmatched. The CDR3 is 14 amino acids. CDR3 DNA: TGTGCCAGCAGCTTAAATACAGGGGGCCATGGCTACACCTTC. This translates into CASSLNTGGHGYTF.

The chain employs TRBV6-1 and TRBJ1-1; D is ambiguous. Per the germline V gene, CDR1 is MNHNS and CDR2 is SASEGT. Trimming cost V 3 bases and J 4 bases, with 18 bases left between them. The CDR3 covers 16 residues. DNA of the CDR3: TGTGCCAGCAGTGATCCTTGGTTTACGGGTATCACTGAAGCTTTCTTT. It codes for CASSDPWFTGITEAFF.

The V and J genes are TRBV6-6 and TRBJ2-7; 11 positions match TRBD2. The CDR3 has 15 amino acids. Germline V lookup: CDR1 MNHNY, CDR2 SVGAGI (reference sequence). Unmatched junction bases numbered 6, after V lost 6 bases and J lost 2 bases. The CDR3 DNA reads as TGTGCCAGCAGGTCCACTAGCGGGGGACCCTACGAGCAGTACTTC. It specifies CASRSTSGGPYEQYF.

The V gene is TRBV5-8, the J gene TRBJ1-4; the match to TRBD1 covers 11 bases. The V gene end was trimmed by 7 bases and the J gene end by 2 bases; junction bases not matched to a gene: 10. The CDR3 runs 17 residues. Germline loops: CDR1 SGHTS, CDR2 YDEGEE. The CDR3 DNA is TGTGCCAGCTGGACAGGGGGCGCGGGATGGACTAATGAAAAACTGTTTTTT. Translated: CASWTGGAGWTNEKLFF.

In its sample, this clone was seen once. Other DNA sequences in the same sample also yield this CDR3. The chain carries TRBV15 and TRBJ1-5; no clear D gene. The CDR3 runs to 13 residues. Germline V gene lookup returns CDR1 LNHNV and CDR2 YYDKDF (reference sequence). V was shortened by 5 bases and J by 3 bases, with 8 bases between the two germline ends. The DNA for the CDR3 is TGTGCCACCAGCCGGAGTTCCAATCAGCCCCAGCATTTT. Amino acid sequence: CATSRSSNQPQHF.

This chain uses TRBV19 with TRBJ1-5; D gene unclear. The germline V and J ends were trimmed by 9 bases and 0 bases, with 18 bases remaining between them. Looked up from germline, CDR1 is LNHDA and CDR2 is SQIVND (reference sequence). This CDR3 contains 16 residues. Here the CDR3 reads CASQLRPEYSNQPQHF. CDR3 in DNA: TGTGCCAGCCAACTCAGGCCAGAATATAGCAATCAGCCCCAGCATTTT.

The chain links TRBV28 to TRBJ2-7, with TRBD2 matching over 8 bases. The V and J ends lost 4 bases and 3 bases, in that order; junction bases with no gene match: 17. The CDR3 has 18 residues. Per the germline V gene, CDR1 is MDHEN and CDR2 is SYDVKM. The CDR3 sequence: CASSWASDGGGYSYEQYF. The CDR3 bases are TGTGCCAGCAGTTGGGCCAGTGATGGCGGGGGGTACAGCTACGAGCAGTACTTC. The whole variable domain, remainder taken from reference TRBV28 and TRBJ2-7, is DVKVTQSSRYLVKRTGEKVFLECVQDMDHENMFWYRQDPGLGLRLIYFSYDVKMKEKGDIPEGYSVSREKKERFSLILESASTNQTSMYLCASSWASDGGGYSYEQYFGPGTRLTVT.

The V and J genes are TRBV9 and TRBJ2-7, with 11 bases matching TRBD1. V shed 3 bases and J 7 bases; nucleotides not matched to a gene: 12. The length of the CDR3 is 16 residues. CDR1 SGDLS and CDR2 YYNGEE come from the germline V gene. CDR3 in amino acids: CASSGTGQGVFEEQYF. For the CDR3, the DNA is TGTGCCAGCAGCGGGACGGGACAGGGGGTATTCGAGGAGCAGTACTTC.

The CDR3 sequence is CASSRNYGYTF. CDR3 nucleotides: TGTGCCAGTAGCCGGAACTATGGCTACACCTTC. The chain couples TRBV19 to TRBJ1-2; the D is unclear. The length of the CDR3 is 11 residues. From germline, CDR1 is LNHDA and CDR2 SQIVND (reference sequence). V lost 6 bases, J lost 2 bases, and 4 bases lay in between.

This chain uses TRBV14 with TRBJ1-1; the D is unclear. V lost 4 bases, J lost 5 bases, and 11 bases lay in between. The germline V gene has CDR1 SGHDN and CDR2 FVKESK. This CDR3 has 13 residues. In DNA, the CDR3 is TGTGCCAGCAGCCTACTCAGCGTAACTGAAGCTTTCTTT. It is translated as CASSLLSVTEAFF.

The chain links TRBV6-4 to TRBJ1-5; 7 bases are a match to TRBD1. After removal of 8 bases from V and 2 bases from J, the junction contained 6 bases not matched to a gene. This CDR3 has 14 amino acids. The V gene's germline CDR1 is MRHNA and CDR2 SNTAGT. The CDR3 sequence: CASGKTGGNQPQHF. In DNA form, the CDR3 reads TGTGCCAGCGGTAAAACAGGGGGCAATCAGCCCCAGCATTTT.

This chain uses TRBV6-1 with TRBJ2-7; 9 nucleotides match TRBD1. The CDR3 runs to 14 residues. The V and J ends lost 7 bases and 2 bases, in that order; junction bases with no gene match: 6. Looked up from germline, CDR1 is MNHNS and CDR2 is SASEGT. CDR3: CASKGRDRAYEQYF. CDR3 in DNA: TGTGCCAGCAAGGGGAGGGACAGGGCCTACGAGCAGTACTTC.

The V call is TRBV5-1, the J call TRBJ2-7, with D tentatively TRBD2 (6 bases). The CDR3 sequence is 16 residues long. V was clipped by 0 bases and J by 0 bases, with 13 bases between them. Germline CDR1 and CDR2: SGHRS and YFSETQ. The chain's CDR3 is CASSLGGTPSSYEQYF. The CDR3 region has the DNA TGCGCCAGCAGCTTGGGCGGGACGCCGAGCTCCTACGAGCAGTACTTC.

The chain recombines TRBV10-2 with TRBJ1-5; 7 bases align to TRBD1. Germline V gene lookup returns CDR1 WSHSY and CDR2 SAAADI. With 6 bases clipped from V and 7 bases from J, the junction kept 6 bases outside the gene matches. CDR3 length: 13 amino acids. CDR3 residues: CASRDTGAQPQHF. Here the CDR3 DNA reads TGCGCCAGCAGAGATACAGGGGCACAGCCCCAGCATTTT.

The chain has TRBV6-4 and TRBJ1-1; TRBD1 might be the D (6 bases). This CDR3 region has 14 residues. Trimming pared 6 bases from V and 0 bases from J, leaving 11 bases between. Germline assignment: CDR1 MRHNA and CDR2 SNTAGT. The CDR3 protein is CASRAQGLNTEAFF. DNA for the CDR3: TGTGCCAGCAGAGCTCAGGGGCTGAACACTGAAGCTTTCTTT.

The V call is TRBV28, the J call TRBJ1-5, with D hard to call. Trimming cost V 8 bases and J 2 bases, with 7 bases left between them. This CDR3 is built from 12 residues. Germline V lookup: CDR1 MDHEN, CDR2 SYDVKM. The CDR3 sequence: CASLRGNQPQHF. CDR3 DNA: TGTGCCAGCCTGAGGGGCAATCAGCCCCAGCATTTT.

The V gene is TRBV9, the J gene TRBJ2-7, with 10 bases lining up with TRBD1. This CDR3 is 15 amino acids long. Germline trimming cut 0 bases from V and 4 bases from J; bases unmatched to any gene: 4. Germline CDR1 is SGDLS and CDR2 is YYNGEE. CDR3 in amino acids: CASSVDDRGLYEQYF. The CDR3 region has the DNA TGTGCCAGCAGCGTAGATGACAGGGGGCTGTACGAGCAGTACTTC.

CDR3 DNA sequence: TGTGCCAGCAGTGAGCTTGGAGGGGTGGTGGAAAAACTGTTTTTT. The encoded protein is CASSELGGVVEKLFF. The chain employs TRBV6-1 and TRBJ1-4, with a possible D match to TRBD1 (5 bases). CDR3 length equals 15 residues. V lost 3 bases and J lost 8, with 16 bases in between. Germline CDR1 and CDR2: MNHNS and SASEGT.

V gene TRBV28 combines with J gene TRBJ1-5, with 7 bases fitting TRBD1. CDR3 length: 16 residues. Germline values: CDR1 MDHEN, CDR2 SYDVKM. The V gene end was trimmed by 9 bases and the J gene end by 5 bases; junction bases not matched to a gene: 16. CDR3 sequence (DNA): TGTGCCAGTTACCGACCCGGTTGGGACAGCCATCAGCCCCAGCATTTT. This encodes CASYRPGWDSHQPQHF.